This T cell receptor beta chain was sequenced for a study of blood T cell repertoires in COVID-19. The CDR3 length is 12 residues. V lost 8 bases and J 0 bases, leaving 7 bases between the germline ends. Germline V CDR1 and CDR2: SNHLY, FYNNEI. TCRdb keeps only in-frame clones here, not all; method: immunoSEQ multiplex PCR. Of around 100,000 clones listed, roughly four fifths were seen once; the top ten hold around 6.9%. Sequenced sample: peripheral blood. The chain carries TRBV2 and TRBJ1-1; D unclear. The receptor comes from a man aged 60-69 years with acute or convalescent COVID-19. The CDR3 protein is CASEDMNTEAFF. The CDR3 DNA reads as TGTGCCAGCGAAGACATGAACACTGAAGCTTTCTTT.